This T cell receptor (beta chain) was recovered during a study of cytomegalovirus exposure and HLA in healthy donors (dated by TCRdb to about 2017). Background on the whole study: An earlier analysis of several hundred of the donors reported 250 to 300 Gb of sequence data and around 110 million unique TCR beta sequences from 150 million to 200 million T cells. Every discovery cohort repertoire had been produced on one sequencing platform. In an earlier analysis of roughly 580 of the donors, high-throughput TCR beta sequencing was used to judge whether each TCR beta V gene segment behaved as functional or pseudogenic. Rather than drawing on any new phenotypic data, the later analysis identified candidate immune exposures from TCR beta sequences and the way those sequences occurred across donors. Donor age, sex, ethnicity and CMV serostatus were compiled alongside the repertoire data. Typing coverage varied by locus: roughly 629-640 donors for A, B, C, DRB1 and DQB1; 522 for DQA1; around 610 for DPA1; around 490 for DPB1. The T cell repertoires of under 700 subjects were profiled by immunosequencing and related to cytomegalovirus serostatus. Roughly 300 gigabases of sequencing data and roughly 90 million unique TCR sequences were included in an early release covering about 600 HLA-typed donors. In a later genetic analysis, genome-wide SNP genotypes for about three fifths of the roughly 670 donors were used, and that subset was treated as a discovery cohort. In addition to the first cohort of 650 to 750 subjects, a separate validation cohort of under 150 different subjects was used. Across around 400 genotyped donors of the cohort, an average of approximately 200,000 unique TCR beta nucleotide sequences per donor were sequenced, and approximately 17% of those sequences were non-productive. HLA typing included class I and class II loci at four-digit resolution. Among the approximately 430 genotyped donors, approximately 77% belonged to the genetic ancestry cluster associated with self-reported Caucasian donors. To predict cytomegalovirus infection status, the study combined high-throughput TCR immunosequencing, statistical association of individual TCRs with disease status, and machine learning. To study patterns of TCR occurrence, a later analysis re-analyzed previously published TCR beta repertoires from several hundred donors and added high-resolution HLA genotyping. Four to six DR-DQ haplotypes were handled as single units for association and clustering, since linkage in the cohort was strong. The aim of the study was to test whether cataloging public T cell receptors could identify signatures of past pathogen exposure.

The library was produced with the immunoSEQ multiplex PCR assay. For the multiplex PCR, a mixture combining 60 forward primers for TCR Vbeta segments and 13 reverse primers for TCR Jbeta segments was used. A multiplex PCR assay on genomic DNA amplified the CDR3 region of rearranged TCR beta genes. Amplified TCR beta libraries were sequenced as 87-base-pair reads on the Illumina HiSeq System. As for the original processing: In a later analysis, tens of millions of unique TCR beta chains were counted across the 500 to 700 repertoires, and roughly 11 million of these chains were shared by at least two donors. To remove PCR and sequencing errors, raw reads were error-corrected and collapsed into unique sequences using a nearest-neighbor algorithm that merged closely related sequences. V, D and J gene segments were assigned by aligning CDR3 sequences to IMGT reference sequences. For a sequence to be retained, a match of at least six nucleotides to both a V gene segment and a J gene segment was required. A rearrangement counted as productive if the CDR3 had no stop codons and remained in frame with V and J, and every other rearrangement counted as non-productive. CDR3 was defined by IMGT convention, running from the second conserved V-encoded cysteine to the conserved J-encoded phenylalanine. The earlier analysis of approximately 500 of the donors excluded sequences that lacked an unambiguous match to a single V gene segment. An earlier analysis of a few hundred of the donors called V segments functional above 56.7% productive rearrangements and segregating when the between-donor standard deviation exceeded 5%. To diagnose cytomegalovirus status from the catalog of TCR beta chain sequences, a statistical classification framework was built. In a later analysis, TCR nucleotide sequences were compared against IMGT/GENE-DB human TR gene sequences so that V and J genes could be assigned. Using the TCRdist pipeline, a later analysis assigned CDR3 sequences along with most-parsimonious VDJ recombination scenarios. In a later analysis, every TCR beta chain was defined by the combination of its CDR3 amino acid sequence and its V-gene family, and reads without a unique V-gene family were dropped. A later analysis removed 450 to 600 highly shared, low-generation-probability nucleotide sequences to deal with suspected cross-contamination and a sequencing artifact. For each public chain, a later analysis derived a clonal expansion index from normalized ranks of inferred template counts within each repertoire. In a later analysis, generation probabilities were computed with a VDJ recombination model fitted to out-of-frame rearrangements, and the resulting probabilities were checked against IGoR. In a later analysis, hypergeometric tests were used to score TCR-TCR, TCR-HLA and TCR-CMV co-occurrence, with a repertoire-size bias correction applied to TCR pairs. False discovery rates were estimated in a later analysis by permuting HLA or CMV assignments 20 times. A later analysis grouped co-occurring TCRs with DBSCAN, adding TCRdist sequence similarity when clustering within HLA-allele-positive subsets. For co-occurrence clustering, repertoires with fewer than 30,000 or more than 120,000 public chains were excluded, along with five or six repertoires with anomalous nucleotide sharing. Here the immuneACCESS table is served through TCRdb, limited to in-frame sequences with V and J called. Missing clones are a known gap in these copies; in checked studies unresolved V genes cover under half, and the rest lacks a known reason. For V, J and clone size, that table is used; D and trimming come from the DNA. This sample lists fewer than 200,000 clones; roughly 85% were detected once. 0.98% of the sample goes to the ten largest clones.

General conclusions and limits of the study: Three of the identified cytomegalovirus-associated TCR beta chains were confirmed in vitro to be specific for cytomegalovirus antigens. Only TCR beta chains were sequenced in this cohort, and the absence of alpha or paired-chain data limited detectable features. The study gave a list of about 160 TCR beta chains associated with cytomegalovirus. Broadly in line with IMGT annotations, most TCR beta V segments showed up in productive rearrangements about 87% or about 30% of the time in an earlier analysis of several hundred of the donors. In a later analysis, the rate of TCR association differed among HLA loci, with DRB1 alleles having the most associated TCRs and HLA-C alleles having the fewest. Across donors, most TCR sequences were observed very rarely, whereas some public TCRs were present in many individuals. The authors suggested that the approach could potentially be generalized to other disease states and immunological phenotypes. According to a later genetic analysis, donors in an Asian-associated ancestry cluster had fewer N-insertions in productive TCRs than the roughly 700-donor mean. In both the original and validation cohorts, the classifier was reported to diagnose cytomegalovirus status with high specificity and sensitivity. When HLA alleles, especially DR and DQ, strongly co-occurred, attributing TCR associations to individual alleles was difficult. A later analysis associated 16,951 TCR beta sequences with specific HLA alleles at a false discovery rate of 0.05. In a later genetic analysis, a missense DCLRE1C variant was associated with V-gene and J-gene trimming of TCR beta chains, and the association was replicated in an independent cohort. Because counts were too low, around 17 rarely observed V segments, including chromosome 9 orphons, were left out of the earlier analysis of some 600 of the donors. Because some donors lacked HLA typing at each locus, the association tests relied only on the typed subset. According to a later analysis, parvovirus B19, influenza, CMV and Epstein-Barr virus appeared linked to several top co-occurrence clusters. In a later analysis, HLA-associated TCR beta chains were found to be more clonally expanded and to have lower generation probabilities than equally common non-associated chains. Because the 87-base-pair reads could not distinguish some IMGT-functional V segments, including TRBV6-2 and TRBV6-3, those segments were excluded. A further reported finding was that TCR beta sequences accurately predicted the HLA-A and HLA-B alleles for most subjects in the first cohort. The sequencing pipeline was judged likely to have produced a cluster of highly shared sequence variants as a technical artifact. Roughly uniform sequencing depth across donors was assumed in presence/absence analyses, although this assumption may not hold. A later analysis found that most CMV-associated TCR beta chains appeared HLA-restricted, with HLA associations seemingly driven largely by CMV exposure. For the cohort, immune exposure information was limited to CMV serostatus. Correlated functional status among segregating V segments might be attributable to linkage disequilibrium, but an unknown experimental factor could not be ruled out.

The cohort consisted of hundreds of healthy bone marrow donors. At the time of sampling, every cohort member was nominally healthy, though immune exposures that went unrecorded were likely present. The donor tested CMV seropositive, placing the donor among the approximately 290 seropositive members of the cohort. Every donor gave a peripheral blood sample, and the peripheral blood mononuclear cells from that sample were used for TCR beta sequencing. The Qiagen DNeasy Blood Extraction Kit was used to extract genomic DNA from the blood cell samples. This clone was observed a handful of times. No cognate antigen has been identified for it. Nothing much larger sits one base from this clone, and base qualities are not available. The germline V gene encodes CDR1 LNHDA and CDR2 SQIVND (reference sequence). The CDR3 has 14 amino acids, counting the end cysteine and phenylalanine. Only CDR3 DNA remains: 42 bases, in frame from the first base. Relative to germline, V is 3 bases shorter and J is 0 bases shorter, with 6 bases between their ends.

The TCR originated in a woman aged 50 to 60 in good health and CMV-seropositive. Sequencing used PBMCs. The V gene is TRBV19 and the J gene is TRBJ1-3; there is no confident call for the D gene. The bases read TGTGCCAGTAGTATGTGGCTCTCTGGAAACACCATATATTTT. Protein translation: CASSMWLSGNTIYF.